What follows describes a single TCR beta chain. This entry comes from a study of blood T cell repertoires in COVID-19. Overall study context: The United States, Italy and Spain supplied acute and convalescent COVID-19 samples. PBMCs, B-cell-depleted T cells, or T cells provided the cDNA or gDNA that made up the material.

Authors' analysis steps: Quantification of nucleated cells was approximated via reference gene primer amplification. Using immunoSEQ multiplex PCR, the repertoire was profiled, and TCRdb retains in-frame clones only, with some absent. The V and J calls and clone size come from that table; D and trimming were worked out from the DNA. Here the sample spans 90,000 to 120,000 clones, more than 70% being singletons. V gave up 4 bases and J gave up 0 bases; unmatched junction bases: 4. The CDR3 is 16 residues long. Germline CDR1 SGDLS, CDR2 YYNGEE. The sequence derives from a man aged 70 or older with acute or convalescent COVID-19. The sequenced sample consisted of peripheral blood. This chain connects TRBV9 to TRBJ2-1; 10 positions agree with TRBD2. The CDR3 DNA sequence: TGTGCCAGCAGCTTTAGCGGGGGGAGCTCCTACAATGAGCAGTTCTTC. Translated: CASSFSGGSSYNEQFF.